This TCR beta chain was sequenced for a study of a mutant IDH1 vaccine in newly diagnosed glioma. About the research overall: Beginning 4-6 weeks after radiotherapy alone, or with temozolomide cycles, vaccination took place.

General study points: Vaccine-induced responses were seen in roughly 93% of patients, spanning several MHC alleles.

Documented time point: week 47, end of study. Alongside topical imiquimod, each dose of vaccine comprised 300 ug of mutant IDH1 20-mer peptide. Eight vaccine injections were given to patients in weeks 1, 3, 5, 7, 11, 15, 19 and 23. Donors harbored newly found WHO grade 3 or 4 IDH1-mutant, ATRX-lost astrocytomas. The CDR3 totals 12 residues. Per germline, CDR1 MGHDK and CDR2 SYGVNS. TCRdb's copy holds only in-frame clones and misses some; the assay was immunoSEQ multiplex PCR. The repertoire has about 34,000 clones, around nine tenths of them found once; the top ten carry around 12%. This clone is medium-sized within its sample. Its antigen is as yet unknown.

The chain combines TRBV25-1 with TRBJ2-3; D unclear. The sequence derives from a woman in her 30s with glioma. The sequencing used PBMCs, collected from a glioma patient whose treatment included an IDH1 peptide vaccine. This CDR3 is CATAVYADTQYF. The CDR3 DNA reads as TGTGCTACGGCGGTATACGCAGATACGCAGTATTTT.